A single sample is the source of the 11 T cell receptor beta chains below, sequenced in a study of spatial heterogeneity in lung cancer. TCRdb reanalysed the 5' RACE reads using MiXCR and keeps one entry per CDR3 protein. The sample includes roughly 120,000 distinct CDR3 sequences, 12% of them seen just once. Time point noted: blood at routine non-recurrence follow-up after resection. Tumor, nontumor lung or frozen PBMC supplied whole RNA that was sequenced unsorted. The sequences come from PBMCs, collected at follow-up. The receptor set was obtained from a male donor with early-stage non-small cell lung cancer.

This clonotype showed up just a few times. The chain uses TRBV20-1 and TRBJ1-3; D call uncertain. CDR1 and CDR2 from the germline V gene are DFQATT and SNEGSKA (reference sequence). Trimming stripped 0 bases from V and 3 bases from J, with 12 bases between. The CDR3 is made up of 15 amino acids. The CDR3 protein is CSARDWALGGNTIYF. Written as DNA, the CDR3 is TGCAGTGCTAGAGATTGGGCCCTTGGTGGAAACACCATATATTTT.

The CDR3 loop is CASSTSRGGRETQYF. CDR3 bases: TGTGCCAGCAGCACCTCGCGCGGGGGGCGAGAGACCCAGTACTTC. The chain links TRBV28 to TRBJ2-5, with 8 positions matching TRBD2. After removal of 6 bases from V and 4 bases from J, the junction contained 10 bases not matched to a gene. Germline V lookup: CDR1 MDHEN, CDR2 SYDVKM. The CDR3 totals 15 residues.

The V and J genes are TRBV20-1 and TRBJ1-3, with TRBD1 identical over 8 bases. Trimming took 5 bases from V and 3 from J; bases not matched to a gene: 15. In germline, CDR1 is DFQATT, CDR2 SNEGSKA (reference sequence). The CDR3 has 17 amino acids. CDR3 protein: CSAAKPLQGAVGNTIYF. In DNA, the CDR3 is TGCAGTGCTGCTAAGCCTTTGCAGGGGGCGGTTGGAAACACCATATATTTT.

At least ten counts were recorded for this clonotype. CDR3 protein: CASSLLGRGNEQFF. The CDR3 coding sequence is TGCGCCAGCAGCTTGTTGGGCCGAGGCAATGAGCAGTTCTTC. The V call is TRBV5-1, the J call TRBJ2-1; D unresolved. The ends were cut back, 1 base at V and 6 bases at J, with 11 bases in the middle. The CDR3 consists of 14 residues. CDR1 and CDR2 (germline): SGHRS, YFSETQ.

A few counts support this clonotype. The CDR3 reads CSARDNSRSYEQYF. The CDR3 coding sequence is TGCAGTGCTAGAGATAACAGTCGTTCCTACGAGCAGTACTTC. The V gene is TRBV20-1, the J gene TRBJ2-7, with unresolved D. V was trimmed by 0 bases and J by 1 base, leaving 10 bases between them. CDR1 is DFQATT and CDR2 is SNEGSKA in the germline V gene (reference sequence). CDR3 length equals 14 residues.

In its sample, this clonotype was seen a few times. The rearrangement uses TRBV2 and TRBJ1-5; D possibly corresponds to TRBD1 (6 bases). Trimming shortened V by 6 bases and J by 2 bases, and 14 bases separated the two germline ends. CDR3 length equals 15 residues. Germline V lookup: CDR1 SNHLY, CDR2 FYNNEI. The CDR3 nucleotides read TGTGCCAGCAGCGTCCGACAGGCGGGCAATCAGCCCCAGCATTTT. Translated, it gives CASSVRQAGNQPQHF. The full variable domain, completed using reference TRBV2 and TRBJ1-5, is EPEVTQTPSHQVTQMGQEVILRCVPISNHLYFYWYRQILGQKVEFLVSFYNNEISEKSEIFDDQFSVERPDGSNFTLKIRSTKLEDSAMYFCASSVRQAGNQPQHFGDGTRLSIL.

Many counts were recorded for this clonotype. This chain connects TRBV6-1 to TRBJ2-7; 8 bases agree with TRBD1. This CDR3 is 14 amino acids long. In germline, CDR1 is MNHNS, CDR2 SASEGT. J lost 5 bases, V lost 4 bases, and 7 bases had no gene match. CDR3 sequence: CASSGTGLWDEQYF. Here the CDR3 DNA reads TGTGCCAGCAGTGGGACAGGGCTATGGGACGAGCAGTACTTC.

The chain employs TRBV2 and TRBJ2-5, with 8 bases aligning to TRBD2. V shed 7 bases and J 1 base; nucleotides not matched to a gene: 11. The CDR3 sequence is 16 residues long. Germline CDR1 SNHLY, CDR2 FYNNEI. For the CDR3, the DNA is TGTGCCAGCAATCGGGAGACTAGCGCCATCCAAGAGACCCAGTACTTC. Translating gives CASNRETSAIQETQYF. Complete variable domain (other parts from reference TRBV2 and TRBJ2-5): EPEVTQTPSHQVTQMGQEVILRCVPISNHLYFYWYRQILGQKVEFLVSFYNNEISEKSEIFDDQFSVERPDGSNFTLKIRSTKLEDSAMYFCASNRETSAIQETQYFGPGTRLLVL.

This clonotype was found a few times. This chain links TRBV10-1 with TRBJ2-7; tentative D call: TRBD1 (6 bases). The CDR3 totals 13 residues. Germline values: CDR1 WNHNN, CDR2 SYGVQD (reference sequence). V lost 5 bases and J 2 bases, leaving 10 bases between the germline ends. CDR3: CASSSDSPYEQYF. The CDR3 nucleotides are TGCGCCAGCAGTTCGGACAGTCCCTACGAGCAGTACTTC.

This clonotype came up many times. This chain connects TRBV3-1 to TRBJ2-4, with D possibly being TRBD1 or TRBD2 (5 bases each). V gave up 1 base and J gave up 7 bases, with 8 bases separating them. This CDR3 has 13 amino acids. CDR1 and CDR2 (germline): LGHDT, YNNKEL (reference sequence). The CDR3 spells CASSQAGPNIQYF. The CDR3 DNA sequence: TGTGCCAGCAGCCAAGCGGGGCCTAACATTCAGTACTTC. The complete variable domain, with remaining parts taken from reference TRBV3-1 and TRBJ2-4, reads DTAVSQTPKYLVTQMGNDKSIKCEQNLGHDTMYWYKQDSKKFLKIMFSYNNKELIINETVPNRFSPKSPDKAHLNLHINSLELGDSAVYFCASSQAGPNIQYFGAGTRLSVL.

The sample holds a few counts of this clonotype. This sequence joins TRBV11-2 and TRBJ2-3; D remains unclear. The germline V gene encodes CDR1 SGHAT and CDR2 FQNNGV. V lost 0 bases and J lost 4, with 11 bases in between. There are 15 residues in the CDR3. The CDR3 here is CASSLDLPPPDTQYF. The CDR3 DNA sequence: TGTGCCAGCAGCTTAGATCTGCCCCCACCAGATACGCAGTATTTT.